This T cell receptor (beta chain) came from a study of blood T cell repertoires in COVID-19. Study as a whole: Material from acute and convalescent COVID-19 was sourced from the United States, Italy and Spain. Sample material is recorded as cDNA or gDNA derived from T cells, B-cell-depleted T cells, or PBMCs.

V trimming: 3 bases; J trimming: 6 bases; junction bases outside the gene matches: 7. The germline V gene has CDR1 KGHDR and CDR2 SFDVKD. This CDR3 region has 15 residues. In Seattle, patients joined the study during active infection and were tracked longitudinally. Sequenced by immunoSEQ multiplex PCR; TCRdb stores in-frame clones only, minus some. The data contain over 400,000 clones, approximately 91% of them singletons. This sequence joins TRBV24-1 and TRBJ2-1; 7 bases line up with TRBD1. This receptor was taken from a woman between 45 and 65 years old with COVID-19, enrolled during active disease. Material: peripheral blood. This CDR3 reads CATSDTTGDPNEQFF. The CDR3 DNA sequence: TGTGCCACCAGTGATACAACAGGGGACCCCAATGAGCAGTTCTTC.